This T cell receptor beta chain is drawn from a study of identifying expanded T cells in peripheral blood. Findings of the study overall: Across healthy donors, higher total template counts meant significantly greater approximately two-week count variance. Differentially abundant clones: around 1.2 between replicates, about 15 at two to three weeks, around 20 at four.

Comment on this clone: Its matching antigen is unknown.

Healthy donors had no documented immune events, such as infections, while sampled. The V gene end was trimmed by 3 bases and the J gene end by 3 bases; junction bases not matched to a gene: 4. The germline V gene encodes CDR1 MRHNA and CDR2 SNTAGT. The CDR3 length is 15 residues. The assay was immunoSEQ multiplex PCR, and TCRdb's table has in-frame clones only and misses some. The sample shows roughly 100,000 clones, around nine tenths of them seen only once. Sequenced material: blood. This chain joins TRBV6-4 and TRBJ2-7; TRBD2 matches at 11 bases. This clonotype originated in a person aged 18-70 years in good health. CDR3 sequence: CASSETGTSGYEQYF. DNA of the CDR3: TGTGCCAGCAGTGAAACCGGGACTAGCGGCTACGAGCAGTACTTC.